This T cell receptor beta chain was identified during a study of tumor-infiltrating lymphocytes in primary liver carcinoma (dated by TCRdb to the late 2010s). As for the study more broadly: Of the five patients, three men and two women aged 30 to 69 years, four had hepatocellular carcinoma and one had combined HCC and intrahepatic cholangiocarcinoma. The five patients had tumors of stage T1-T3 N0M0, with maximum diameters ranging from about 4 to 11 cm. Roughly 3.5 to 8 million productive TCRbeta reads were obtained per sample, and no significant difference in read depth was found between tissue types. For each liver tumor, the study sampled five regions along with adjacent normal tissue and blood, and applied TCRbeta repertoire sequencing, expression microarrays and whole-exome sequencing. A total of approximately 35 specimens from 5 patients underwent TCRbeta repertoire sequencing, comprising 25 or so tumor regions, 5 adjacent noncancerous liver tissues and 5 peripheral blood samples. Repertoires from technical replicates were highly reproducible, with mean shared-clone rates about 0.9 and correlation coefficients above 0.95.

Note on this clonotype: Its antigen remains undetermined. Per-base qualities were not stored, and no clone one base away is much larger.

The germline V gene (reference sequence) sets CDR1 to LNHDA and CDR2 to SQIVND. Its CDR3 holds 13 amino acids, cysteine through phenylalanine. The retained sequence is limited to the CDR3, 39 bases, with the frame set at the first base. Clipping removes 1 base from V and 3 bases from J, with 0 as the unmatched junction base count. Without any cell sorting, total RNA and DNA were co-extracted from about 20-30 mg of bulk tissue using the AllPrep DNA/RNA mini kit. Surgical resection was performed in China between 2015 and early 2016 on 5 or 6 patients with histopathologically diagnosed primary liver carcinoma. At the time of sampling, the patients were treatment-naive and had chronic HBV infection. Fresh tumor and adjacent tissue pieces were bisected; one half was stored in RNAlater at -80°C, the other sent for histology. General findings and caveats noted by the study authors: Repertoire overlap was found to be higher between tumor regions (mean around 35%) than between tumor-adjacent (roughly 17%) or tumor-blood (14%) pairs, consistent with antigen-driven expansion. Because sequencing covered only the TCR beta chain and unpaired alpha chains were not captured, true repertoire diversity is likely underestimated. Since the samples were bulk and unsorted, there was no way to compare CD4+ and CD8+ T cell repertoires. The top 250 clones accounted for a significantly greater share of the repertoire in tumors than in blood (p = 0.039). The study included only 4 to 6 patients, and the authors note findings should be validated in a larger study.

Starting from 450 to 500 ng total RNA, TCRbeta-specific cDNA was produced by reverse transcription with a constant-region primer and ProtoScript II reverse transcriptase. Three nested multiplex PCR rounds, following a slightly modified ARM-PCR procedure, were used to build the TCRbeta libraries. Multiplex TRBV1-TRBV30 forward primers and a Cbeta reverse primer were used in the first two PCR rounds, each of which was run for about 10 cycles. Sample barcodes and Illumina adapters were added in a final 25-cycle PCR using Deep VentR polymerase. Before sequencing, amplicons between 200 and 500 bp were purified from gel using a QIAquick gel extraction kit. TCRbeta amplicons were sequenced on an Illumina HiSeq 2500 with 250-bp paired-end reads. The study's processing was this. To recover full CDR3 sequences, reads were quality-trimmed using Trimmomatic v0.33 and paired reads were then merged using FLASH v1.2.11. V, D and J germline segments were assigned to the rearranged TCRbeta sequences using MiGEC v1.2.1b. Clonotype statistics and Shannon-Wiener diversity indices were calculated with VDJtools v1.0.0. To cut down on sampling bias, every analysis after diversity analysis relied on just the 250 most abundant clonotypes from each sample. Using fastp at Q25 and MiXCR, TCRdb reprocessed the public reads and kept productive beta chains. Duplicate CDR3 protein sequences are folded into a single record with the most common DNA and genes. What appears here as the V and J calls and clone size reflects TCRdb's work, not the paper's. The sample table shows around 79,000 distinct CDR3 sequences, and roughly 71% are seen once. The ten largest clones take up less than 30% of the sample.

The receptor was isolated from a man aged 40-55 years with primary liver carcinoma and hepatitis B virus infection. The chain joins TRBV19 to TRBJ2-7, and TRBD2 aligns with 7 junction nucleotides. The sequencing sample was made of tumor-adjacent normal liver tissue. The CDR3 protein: CASSIAGGYEQYF. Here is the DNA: TGTGCCAGTAGTATAGCGGGAGGCTACGAGCAGTACTTC.